This T cell receptor (beta chain) derives from a study of blood T cells in healthy people across ages. Turning to the study itself: In model experiments, template switching was able to capture about one barcoded beta molecule for every two T cells that were present.

A sample-barcoded 5' primer and a J-beta primer mix were used in a second PCR of roughly 6 to 12 cycles. Samples each returned at least 3 million CDR3-containing paired-end reads. TCRdb re-derived calls from the 5' RACE reads in MiXCR, one entry per CDR3 protein. The sample contains some 1,000,000 distinct CDR3 sequences, approximately 25% of which appear only once. CDR1 SQVTM and CDR2 ANQGSEA come from the germline V gene. The CDR3 contains 11 residues. Trimming shortened V by 1 base and J by 6 bases, and 5 bases separated the two germline ends. These data were likewise used in another study, on T cells of mothers and their children. As that report states: In unrelated and related pairs, TCR recombination output is shaped in a similar way by thymic selection.

Sequencing input: blood. This TCR was sampled from a girl aged 2 to 9 in good health. The gene calls are TRBV29-1 and TRBJ2-3; D ambiguous. DNA of the CDR3: TGCAGCGTTGAAGGAATGGATACGCAGTATTTT. Encoded protein: CSVEGMDTQYF.